Below are 5 T cell receptor beta chains sequenced from a single sample in a study of OX40 agonist ivuxolimab in advanced cancers. Method: immunoSEQ multiplex PCR; TCRdb's copy keeps in-frame clones and lacks some. The sample carries about 45,000 clones, around 82% recorded once. The sample was CD4+ or CD8+ T cells sorted from blood, taken in a trial of the OX40 agonist ivuxolimab. The source of these receptors is an adult with an advanced solid tumor such as melanoma, head and neck, liver or kidney cancer.

The V call is TRBV7-9, the J call TRBJ1-3, with D possibly TRBD1 on 5 matching bases. The CDR3 consists of 14 residues. Per the germline V gene, CDR1 is SEHNR and CDR2 is FQNEAQ (reference sequence). Trimming took 5 bases from V and 0 from J, leaving 8 bases between them. The CDR3 reads CASSGGISGNTIYF. The CDR3 nucleotides are TGTGCCAGCAGCGGGGGGATCTCTGGAAACACCATATATTTT.

The chain joins TRBV19 to TRBJ1-4; the D gene is possibly TRBD1 (6 bases). Trimming left V 8 bases short and J 7 bases short, with 17 bases between. The CDR3 contains 14 residues. Germline CDR1 is LNHDA and CDR2 is SQIVND (reference sequence). CDR3 DNA sequence: TGTGCCAGTCGCACGGGGGGGCAGAGTGAAAAACTGTTTTTT. It is translated as CASRTGGQSEKLFF.

The rearrangement joins TRBV19 to TRBJ1-1; TRBD1 aligns across 11 bases. This CDR3 contains 15 residues. The J segment lost 4 bases and the V segment lost 5 bases, leaving 6 bases of the junction unmatched. Germline V CDR1 and CDR2: LNHDA, SQIVND (reference sequence). The CDR3, as DNA: TGTGCCAGTAGTTCCCTGGGACAGGGGGGCACTGAAGCTTTCTTT. Translated, it gives CASSSLGQGGTEAFF.

The J gene is TRBJ1-5, the V gene TRBV5-1; a weak D match, TRBD1 (5 bases). With 0 bases removed from V and 5 bases from J, the gap between germline ends came to 12 bases. The germline V gene encodes CDR1 SGHRS and CDR2 YFSETQ. The CDR3 runs to 15 residues. The CDR3 DNA reads TGCGCCAGCAGCTTGGGTCTGGGGGTCGATCAGCCCCAGCATTTT. This gives the protein CASSLGLGVDQPQHF.

The chain has TRBV29-1 and TRBJ1-2; 7 bases match TRBD1. The germline V gene has CDR1 SQVTM and CDR2 ANQGSEA. This CDR3 is 14 amino acids long. Losses at the gene ends were 3 bases for V and 7 bases for J; bases not matched to a gene: 11. CDR3 protein: CSVDLGRTGLGYTF. The CDR3 DNA reads as TGCAGCGTTGACTTGGGTCGGACAGGACTTGGCTACACCTTC.